The present T cell receptor (beta chain) was sequenced within a study of blood T cell repertoires in COVID-19. Study details: The United States, Italy and Spain were the sources of the acute and convalescent COVID-19 samples. Nucleic acid was either cDNA or gDNA, and it came from T cells, B-cell-depleted T cells, or PBMCs.

This clone occurred a few times. Distinct nucleotide sequences in the sample also encode this CDR3. Original processing methods: Amplification with reference gene primers provided the estimates of nucleated cell counts. Only in-frame clones appear in the TCRdb table, and some are missing; sequencing was by immunoSEQ multiplex PCR. The DNA was the basis for D and trimming; V, J and clone size are from that table. Among around 81,000 clones listed, around four fifths were seen once. Sequencing was carried out using peripheral blood. This receptor was obtained from a man aged 50 to 59 with acute or convalescent COVID-19.

The CDR3 nucleotides read TGTGCCAGCAGTCCGGGACAGCTTTATGGCTACACCTTC. Amino acids: CASSPGQLYGYTF. This sequence joins TRBV6-6 and TRBJ1-2, with 7 nucleotides matching TRBD1. CDR1 and CDR2 from the germline V gene are MNHNY and SVGAGI (reference sequence). V trimming: 5 bases; J trimming: 5 bases; junction bases outside the gene matches: 5. CDR3 length equals 13 residues.